This T cell receptor (beta chain) was captured by sequencing in a study of T cells after yellow fever vaccination. TCRdb fed the 5' RACE reads into MiXCR, producing one record per CDR3 protein. The table includes over 300,000 distinct CDR3 sequences, 3.6% detected once. Trimming took off 0 bases at V and 2 bases at J, with 14 bases between the two ends. Germline CDR1 reads DFQATT; CDR2 reads SNEGSKA (reference sequence). This CDR3 region has 15 residues. This chain joins TRBV20-1 and TRBJ2-7; D is ambiguous. This clonotype was sampled from a man younger than 35 who received the YFV17D yellow fever vaccine. The material sequenced was PBMCs, taken on the day of the yellow fever booster vaccination. The CDR3 is CSARDRIGAPYEQYF. As DNA, the CDR3 is TGCAGTGCTAGAGATCGGATAGGTGCACCCTACGAGCAGTACTTC.